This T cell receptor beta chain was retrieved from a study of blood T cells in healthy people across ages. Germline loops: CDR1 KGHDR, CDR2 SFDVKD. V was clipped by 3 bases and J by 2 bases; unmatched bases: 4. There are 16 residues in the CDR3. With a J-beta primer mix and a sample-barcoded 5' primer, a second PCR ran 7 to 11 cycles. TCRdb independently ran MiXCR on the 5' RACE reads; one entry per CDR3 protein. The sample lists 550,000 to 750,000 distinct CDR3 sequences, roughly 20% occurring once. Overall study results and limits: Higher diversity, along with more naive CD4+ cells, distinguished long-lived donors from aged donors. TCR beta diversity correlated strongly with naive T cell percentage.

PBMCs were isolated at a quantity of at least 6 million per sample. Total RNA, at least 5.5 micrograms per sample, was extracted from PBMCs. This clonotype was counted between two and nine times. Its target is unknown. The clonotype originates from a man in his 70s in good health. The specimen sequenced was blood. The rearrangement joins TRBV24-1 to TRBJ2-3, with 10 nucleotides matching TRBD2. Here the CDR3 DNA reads TGTGCCACCAGTGATCCGGGACTAGCGAACACAGATACGCAGTATTTT. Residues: CATSDPGLANTDTQYF.